The 12 T cell receptor beta chains below come from one sample, sequenced in a study of CXCR3-negative and CXCR3-positive naive CD8 T cells. Researchers prepared the TRB cDNA libraries using 5' RACE with UMI labels. TCRdb reworked the 5' RACE reads into one entry per CDR3 protein, no DNA. This sample's table reports roughly 100,000 distinct CDR3 sequences. The specimen was naive CXCR3- CD8+ T cells from blood. Subset noted: CD45RO-CCR7+CD27+CD95- naive CD8+ T cells lacking CXCR3 (TNR3-). The receptor source for this set is a human donor in good health. Some clones in this sample may be carry-over from other donors' samples.

The chain joins TRBV15 to TRBJ1-6; TCRdb calls TRBD1, which cannot be checked without DNA. CDR3 length: 16 amino acids. Germline V gives CDR1 LNHNV, CDR2 YYDKDF (reference sequence). The CDR3 region is CATSRAGTANNSPLHF.

This chain uses TRBV28 with TRBJ2-7. From germline, CDR1 is MDHEN and CDR2 SYDVKM. This CDR3 spans 12 amino acids. CDR3 region: CASSSGPYEQYF.

The J gene is TRBJ2-7, the V gene TRBV5-1; TCRdb's D call, TRBD1, is unchecked because there is no DNA. From germline, CDR1 is SGHRS and CDR2 YFSETQ. The CDR3 spans 15 residues. CDR3 residues: CASTPHRQGYYEQYF. Based on the CDR3 plus reference TRBV5-1 and TRBJ2-7, the full variable domain is KAGVTQTPRYLIKTRGQQVTLSCSPISGHRSVSWYQQTPGQGLQFLFEYFSETQRNKGNFPGRFSGRQFSNSRSEMNVSTLELGDSALYLCASTPHRQGYYEQYFGPGTRLTVT.

The gene calls are TRBV19 and TRBJ2-7; TCRdb selects TRBD1, and the lack of DNA leaves this call unchecked. The CDR3 totals 13 residues. Per germline, CDR1 LNHDA and CDR2 SQIVND (reference sequence). CDR3: CASSMGASYEQYF.

V is TRBV20-1 and J is TRBJ1-5. The CDR3 spans 12 residues. The V gene's germline CDR1 is DFQATT and CDR2 SNEGSKA (reference sequence). The CDR3 sequence: CSARQGYQPQHF.

The J gene is TRBJ1-2, the V gene TRBV4-1. This CDR3 is 15 amino acids long. Germline V gives CDR1 MGHRA, CDR2 YSYEKL. The CDR3 loop reads CASSQDLARLIGYTF.

V gene TRBV7-9 combines with J gene TRBJ2-7; TCRdb's D call, TRBD1, is unchecked because there is no DNA. There are 15 residues in the CDR3. The germline CDR1 and CDR2 sequences are SEHNR and FQNEAQ (reference sequence). The CDR3 sequence: CASSPNPGGGNEQYF.

This clonotype counts as medium-sized by frequency. The chain is built from TRBV6-2 or TRBV6-3 and TRBJ2-7; with no DNA, the TCRdb D assignment of TRBD1 cannot be verified. This CDR3 comprises 14 residues. CDR1 and CDR2 from the germline V gene are MNHEY and SVGEGT. The CDR3 sequence is CASSPPPGMHEQYF.

The chain links TRBV14 to TRBJ2-3; TCRdb's assignment of TRBD2 cannot be checked, as there is no DNA. This CDR3 is built from 19 residues. Germline values: CDR1 SGHDN, CDR2 FVKESK. CDR3 protein: CASSQDYFQRGGVADTQYF.

This chain links TRBV14 with TRBJ1-6. This CDR3 is 15 amino acids long. Per germline, CDR1 SGHDN and CDR2 FVKESK. The CDR3 reads CASSPGKSYNSPLHF.

CDR3 residues: CASSPPHGSGNTIYF. The gene calls are TRBV14 and TRBJ1-3; TCRdb picks TRBD1, but there is no DNA to check that call. The CDR3 runs to 15 residues. The germline V gene encodes CDR1 SGHDN and CDR2 FVKESK.

The chain carries TRBV15 and TRBJ1-2; no DNA is available, so the TRBD1 call from TCRdb remains unchecked. Germline CDR1 LNHNV, CDR2 YYDKDF (reference sequence). This CDR3 contains 15 residues. The CDR3 sequence: CATSRDRGQSYGYTF.